The present TCR beta chain was sequenced within a study of T cells after yellow fever vaccination. Germline V gene lookup returns CDR1 DFQATT and CDR2 SNEGSKA (reference sequence). The CDR3 contains 16 residues. The ends were cut back, 1 base at V and 6 bases at J, with 21 bases in the middle. Study outcomes and limitations: A weaker but faster secondary response was observed, peaking on day 5 versus 15. Post-booster repertoires again held most primary-vaccination clones (about 96% CD4, about 90% CD8).

Each CDR3 protein is one row after TCRdb ran MiXCR on the 5' RACE reads. The sample includes 80,000 to 100,000 distinct CDR3 sequences, roughly 10% of them seen just once. This rearrangement joins TRBV20-1 to TRBJ1-2, with D possibly being TRBD1 (5 bases). The sequencing here drew on CD8+ T cells not binding an NS4B(214-222) dextramer, sorted from PBMCs, taken around 15 days after the first yellow fever vaccination. This sequence originates from a man aged 18 to 29 who received the YFV17D yellow fever vaccine. This CDR3 reads CSARASGTDKNDGYTF. In DNA, the CDR3 is TGCAGTGCTAGAGCATCCGGGACCGACAAGAACGATGGCTACACCTTC.